These 27 T cell receptor beta chains were sequenced from one sample in a study of blood T cell repertoires in COVID-19. Profiled with immunoSEQ multiplex PCR; TCRdb holds only in-frame clones, not every one. Of 65,000 to 70,000 clones listed, approximately 80% are singletons. What was sequenced was peripheral blood. The receptors originated from an older man with active COVID-19.

The rearrangement joins TRBV19 to TRBJ2-5; 9 nucleotides line up with TRBD2. With 3 bases clipped from V and 5 bases from J, the junction kept 7 bases outside the gene matches. CDR3 size: 15 residues. From germline, CDR1 is LNHDA and CDR2 SQIVND (reference sequence). CDR3 bases: TGTGCCAGTAGTATTATAGCGGGAGCCGGGGAGACCCAGTACTTC. It specifies CASSIIAGAGETQYF.

The genes are TRBV14 and TRBJ2-5, with D possibly being TRBD1 (6 bases). Trimming removed 3 bases at V and 2 bases at J, with 7 bases between. Germline V lookup: CDR1 SGHDN, CDR2 FVKESK. The CDR3 consists of 13 residues. CDR3 nucleotide sequence: TGTGCCAGCAGCCACCAGGGGCAAGAGACCCAGTACTTC. Translation: CASSHQGQETQYF. Full variable domain (missing parts from reference TRBV14 and TRBJ2-5): EAGVTQFPSHSVIEKGQTVTLRCDPISGHDNLYWYRRVMGKEIKFLLHFVKESKQDESGMPNNRFLAERTGGTYSTLKVQPAELEDSGVYFCASSHQGQETQYFGPGTRLLVL.

This chain links TRBV27 with TRBJ2-1; 10 nucleotides line up with TRBD1. V was clipped by 6 bases and J by 6 bases; unmatched bases: 5. From germline, CDR1 is MNHEY and CDR2 SMNVEV (reference sequence). The CDR3 runs to 14 residues. The CDR3 loop reads CASRRTGGFNEQFF. The CDR3 DNA follows: TGTGCCAGCAGGCGGACAGGGGGATTCAATGAGCAGTTCTTC.

J is TRBJ2-3 and V is TRBV7-3; TRBD2 agrees at 10 bases. This CDR3 has 17 residues. With V trimmed by 5 bases and J by 6 bases, 14 bases remained unmatched. In germline, CDR1 is SGHTA, CDR2 FQGTGA. Here the CDR3 DNA reads TGTGCCAGCAGCCCAGGGACTAGCGCGGGGGCACTTGATACGCAGTATTTT. Translated, it gives CASSPGTSAGALDTQYF.

The chain links TRBV5-1 to TRBJ1-3; 7 bases line up with TRBD1. Germline CDR1 reads SGHRS; CDR2 reads YFSETQ. V lost 0 bases, J lost 4 bases, and 4 bases stayed unmatched. This CDR3 is built from 15 residues. The CDR3 region is CASSLGQGGGNTIYF. CDR3 DNA: TGCGCCAGCAGCTTGGGACAGGGCGGGGGAAACACCATATATTTT.

This clone was observed a few times. This chain uses TRBV9 with TRBJ2-1; 13 positions agree with TRBD2. Germline V CDR1 and CDR2: SGDLS, YYNGEE. The CDR3 has 14 residues. J gave up 11 bases and V 0 bases, and 2 bases lay outside the gene matches. CDR3 region: CASSVAGTSGKQFF. DNA for the CDR3: TGTGCCAGCAGCGTAGCAGGGACTAGCGGGAAGCAGTTCTTC.

This clone has a single count. The J gene is TRBJ1-2, the V gene TRBV19; 10 bases match TRBD1. The CDR3 is 16 amino acids. J was trimmed by 0 bases and V by 5 bases; bases with no gene match: 6. Germline V gene data show CDR1 as LNHDA and CDR2 as SQIVND (reference sequence). The CDR3 spells CASSSGQGVANYGYTF. The CDR3 nucleotides read TGTGCCAGTAGTTCCGGACAGGGGGTTGCTAACTATGGCTACACCTTC.

V and J are TRBV11-2 and TRBJ2-1; 9 bases match TRBD1. The ends lost 2 bases at V and 9 bases at J; junction bases unmatched: 5. CDR3 size: 14 residues. CDR1 is SGHAT, CDR2 FQNNGV, per germline. The CDR3 is CASSLNRQGVEQFF. The CDR3 nucleotides read TGTGCCAGCAGCTTAAACCGACAGGGGGTTGAGCAGTTCTTC.

This clone occurred a few times. The chain recombines TRBV3-1 (or the pseudogene TRBV3-2) with TRBJ2-7; D may be TRBD2 (5 bases). The V gene lost 0 bases and the J gene lost 1 base, with 7 bases spanning the gap. CDR3 length: 14 amino acids. Germline CDR1 LGHDT, CDR2 YNNKEL (reference sequence). The CDR3 DNA sequence: TGTGCCAGCAGCCAAGACCTAGCTTCCTACGAGCAGTACTTC. Translating it yields CASSQDLASYEQYF.

This chain links TRBV2 with TRBJ1-6; the D gene is possibly TRBD1 (6 bases). The CDR3 extends over 16 amino acids. Looked up from germline, CDR1 is SNHLY and CDR2 is FYNNEI. The ends were cut back, 2 bases at V and 9 bases at J, with 17 bases in the middle. The CDR3 spells CASSERLAGGVSPLHF. The CDR3 nucleotides are TGTGCCAGCAGTGAAAGGTTGGCGGGGGGCGTTTCACCCCTCCACTTT. Combining the CDR3 with reference TRBV2 and TRBJ1-6 gives the whole variable domain EPEVTQTPSHQVTQMGQEVILRCVPISNHLYFYWYRQILGQKVEFLVSFYNNEISEKSEIFDDQFSVERPDGSNFTLKIRSTKLEDSAMYFCASSERLAGGVSPLHFGNGTRLTVT.

This sequence joins TRBV6-2 or TRBV6-3 and TRBJ2-5; D might be TRBD2 (7 bases). This CDR3 comprises 15 residues. Germline V CDR1 and CDR2: MNHEY, SVGEGT. Trimming cost V 2 bases and J 4 bases, with 14 bases left between them. The CDR3 bases are TGTGCCAGCAGTTACGAAGGGGGAGGGAGAGAGACCCAGTACTTC. It translates to CASSYEGGGRETQYF.

This chain uses TRBV28 with TRBJ1-2; possible D gene TRBD1, 6 bases. The germline V gene encodes CDR1 MDHEN and CDR2 SYDVKM. V dropped 5 bases and J dropped 3 bases, with 16 bases sitting between them. This CDR3 has 15 residues. The CDR3 nucleotides read TGTGCCAGCAGTACTACAGGGTCCTTATACTATGGCTACACCTTC. This sequence encodes CASSTTGSLYYGYTF.

The rearrangement links TRBV27 to TRBJ1-1, with D perhaps TRBD1 (6 bases). Germline V gives CDR1 MNHEY, CDR2 SMNVEV (reference sequence). The CDR3 extends over 14 amino acids. Between the trimmed V and J ends, which lost 6 bases and 3 bases, there was a span of 14 bases. CDR3 coding DNA: TGTGCCAGCAGCCTCGGGGGGCTAGACACTGAAGCTTTCTTT. It specifies CASSLGGLDTEAFF.

The J gene is TRBJ1-2, the V gene TRBV20-1, with TRBD1 matching 7 bases. The junction had 6 bases not matched to a gene; V was cut back by 6 bases and J by 8 bases. The CDR3 runs to 11 residues. Germline V gives CDR1 DFQATT, CDR2 SNEGSKA (reference sequence). The CDR3: CSAPTGPGYTF. In DNA, the CDR3 is TGCAGTGCCCCGACAGGGCCCGGCTACACCTTC.

The rearrangement uses TRBV9 and TRBJ2-3; TRBD2 aligns across 7 bases. The CDR3 is 17 residues long. V shed 0 bases and J 2 bases; nucleotides not matched to a gene: 9. The germline V gene encodes CDR1 SGDLS and CDR2 YYNGEE. As DNA, the CDR3 is TGTGCCAGCAGCGTAGGGCCAGCGGGGCGGGCCACAGATACGCAGTATTTT. This encodes CASSVGPAGRATDTQYF.

This chain uses TRBV27 with TRBJ1-4, with a tentative D call TRBD1 (5 bases). Germline V gene sequence: CDR1 MNHEY, CDR2 SMNVEV (reference sequence). The CDR3 length is 13 residues. The V end was cut by 6 bases, the J end by 7 bases, with 12 bases between. CDR3 amino acids: CASRGLSGEKLFF. The CDR3 DNA reads TGTGCCAGCAGGGGGCTTAGTGGTGAAAAACTGTTTTTT. The variable domain in full, with the rest retrieved from reference TRBV27 and TRBJ1-4, is EAQVTQNPRYLITVTGKKLTVTCSQNMNHEYMSWYRQDPGLGLRQIYYSMNVEVTDKGDVPEGYKVSRKEKRNFPLILESPSPNQTSLYFCASRGLSGEKLFFGSGTQLSVL.

The chain is built from TRBV7-9 and TRBJ1-1; D remains ambiguous. V was pared by 2 bases and J by 4 bases, with 5 bases between. The CDR3 is 12 amino acids. Germline CDR1 is SEHNR and CDR2 is FQNEAQ (reference sequence). The CDR3 bases are TGTGCCAGCAGCTTATCGGTCACTGAAGCTTTCTTT. Encoded protein: CASSLSVTEAFF. Combining the CDR3 with reference TRBV7-9 and TRBJ1-1 gives the whole variable domain DTGVSQNPRHKITKRGQNVTFRCDPISEHNRLYWYRQTLGQGPEFLTYFQNEAQLEKSRLLSDRFSAERPKGSFSTLEIQRTEQGDSAMYLCASSLSVTEAFFGQGTRLTVV.

The rearrangement uses TRBV4-3 and TRBJ1-2; unclear D gene. The length of the CDR3 is 15 residues. CDR1 is LGHNA and CDR2 is YSLEER in the germline V gene. The V gene lost 0 bases and the J gene lost 8 bases, with 16 bases spanning the gap. DNA of the CDR3: TGCGCCAGCAGCCAAGATTGGAGGGAATCGGGCGGCTACACCTTC. Amino acid sequence: CASSQDWRESGGYTF.

J is TRBJ1-5 and V is TRBV7-2, with D perhaps matching TRBD1 (6 bases). Germline CDR1 and CDR2: SGHTA and FQGNSA. The CDR3 sequence is 13 residues long. The V and J ends lost 5 bases and 6 bases respectively, with 11 bases between them. The CDR3 protein is CASSVDRFQPQHF. The CDR3 nucleotides are TGTGCCAGCAGCGTAGACAGGTTTCAGCCCCAGCATTTT.

The chain carries TRBV6-6 and TRBJ1-2; 9 positions match TRBD1. CDR1 and CDR2 (germline): MNHNY, SVGAGI (reference sequence). With V trimmed by 6 bases and J by 8 bases, 16 bases remained unmatched. The CDR3 contains 16 residues. The CDR3 loop is CASSPTGTGRGSGYTF. In nucleotides, the CDR3 is TGTGCCAGCAGCCCCACCGGGACAGGGAGGGGATCCGGCTACACCTTC.

The gene calls are TRBV3-1 (or the pseudogene TRBV3-2) and TRBJ1-1; D unresolved. The germline V and J ends were trimmed by 0 bases and 2 bases, with 10 bases remaining between them. Looked up from germline, CDR1 is LGHDT and CDR2 is YNNKEL (reference sequence). The CDR3 is 15 amino acids. This CDR3 is CASSQDSTGNTEAFF. CDR3 nucleotides: TGTGCCAGCAGCCAAGATTCCACGGGAAACACTGAAGCTTTCTTT.

The chain has TRBV9 and TRBJ2-7; 8 nucleotides match TRBD2. In germline, CDR1 is SGDLS, CDR2 YYNGEE. V gave up 0 bases and J gave up 6 bases; unmatched junction bases: 8. This CDR3 has 15 amino acids. CDR3 in DNA: TGTGCCAGCAGCGTAGCGGGGGCGGGGGGCGGCGAGCAGTACTTC. Protein sequence: CASSVAGAGGGEQYF.

The chain is built from TRBV28 and TRBJ1-1; 7 bases map to TRBD1. J gave up 1 base and V 4 bases, and 6 bases lay outside the gene matches. The CDR3 is 15 amino acids. Germline values: CDR1 MDHEN, CDR2 SYDVKM. In DNA, the CDR3 is TGTGCCAGCAGTTCGACCGGGACAGCGAACACTGAAGCTTTCTTT. Amino acids: CASSSTGTANTEAFF.

This chain connects TRBV7-9 to TRBJ2-5, with 7 bases that match TRBD2. Germline CDR1 reads SEHNR; CDR2 reads FQNEAQ (reference sequence). This CDR3 region has 14 residues. Trimming cost V 3 bases and J 5 bases; bases outside gene matches: 6. The CDR3 region has the DNA TGTGCCAGCAGCTTGGGGGGGAGCCGGGAGACCCAGTACTTC. Protein: CASSLGGSRETQYF.

V and J are TRBV7-2 and TRBJ2-7; D uncertain. This CDR3 is 14 amino acids long. The ends were cut back, 5 bases at V and 0 bases at J, with 11 bases in the middle. The germline V gene encodes CDR1 SGHTA and CDR2 FQGNSA. Here the CDR3 reads CASSRGGASYEQYF. DNA for the CDR3: TGTGCCAGCAGCAGAGGCGGTGCCTCCTACGAGCAGTACTTC.

The V gene is TRBV27, the J gene TRBJ2-2; tentative D call: TRBD1 (5 bases). Germline V gene data show CDR1 as MNHEY and CDR2 as SMNVEV (reference sequence). CDR3 length: 17 residues. Trimming took 4 bases from V and 3 from J, leaving 18 bases between them. The CDR3 reads CASSSTLGRAYTGELFF. DNA for the CDR3: TGTGCCAGCAGTTCCACCCTGGGCAGGGCTTACACCGGGGAGCTGTTTTTT.

The chain uses TRBV18 and TRBJ1-1, with 8 bases fitting TRBD1. Germline trimming cut 3 bases from V and 1 base from J; bases unmatched to any gene: 10. The germline V gene has CDR1 KGHSH and CDR2 LQKENI. The CDR3 covers 17 residues. CDR3 in DNA: TGTGCCAGCTCACCGTCACAGGGGGTCAGGGGGAACACTGAAGCTTTCTTT. Translating it yields CASSPSQGVRGNTEAFF. Filled out from reference TRBV18 and TRBJ1-1, the complete variable domain reads NAGVMQNPRHLVRRRGQEARLRCSPMKGHSHVYWYRQLPEEGLKFMVYLQKENIIDESGMPKERFSAEFPKEGPSILRIQQVVRGDSAAYFCASSPSQGVRGNTEAFFGQGTRLTVV.